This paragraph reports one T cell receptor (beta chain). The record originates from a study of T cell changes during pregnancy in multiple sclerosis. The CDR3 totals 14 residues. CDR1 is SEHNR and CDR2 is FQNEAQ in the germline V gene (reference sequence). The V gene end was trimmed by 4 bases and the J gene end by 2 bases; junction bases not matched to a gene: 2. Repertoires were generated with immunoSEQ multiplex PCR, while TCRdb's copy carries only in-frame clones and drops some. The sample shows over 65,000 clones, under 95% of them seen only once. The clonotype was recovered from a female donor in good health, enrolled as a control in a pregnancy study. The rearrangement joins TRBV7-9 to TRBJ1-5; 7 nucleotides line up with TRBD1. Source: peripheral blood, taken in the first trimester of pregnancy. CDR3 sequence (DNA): TGTGCCAGCAGCTACACAGGGGGCAATCAGCCCCAGCATTTT. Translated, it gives CASSYTGGNQPQHF.